The entry that follows covers one T cell receptor beta chain sequence. No cognate antigen has been identified for it. No base quality values were provided; no much bigger clone lies one nucleotide off. Library prep was done by the immunoSEQ multiplex PCR assay. RNA was extracted from all samples and reverse transcribed into cDNA, which served as template for TCR sequencing. First-strand cDNA was synthesized using SuperScript III with a 2:1 mix of oligo-dT and random hexamers. A synthetic immune receptor repertoire was used to gauge amplification bias, and whatever bias remained was removed computationally. The original pipeline was this. After raw reads were preprocessed to remove errors, the CDR3 was defined following IMGT conventions as running from the conserved cysteine to phenylalanine. Clonality was computed by normalizing Shannon entropy by log2 of the number of productive unique TCRs and subtracting the result from 1. Whether each scalp clone was CD4 or CD8 was inferred by checking scalp TCRbeta sequences against the CD4 and CD8 repertoires from sorted blood. Not all clones reach the TCRdb copy of this immuneACCESS table, which keeps in-frame sequences only. Checked studies attribute under half of the gap to unresolved V genes and leave the rest unexplained. From that table come the V and J calls and clone size; the DNA was used to work out D and trimming. This sample lists 90,000 to 100,000 clones; about 58% were detected once. The top ten clonotypes cover roughly 15% of the sample.

The sample originates from a study of CD8+ T cells in alopecia areata (dated by TCRdb to the late 2010s). Looking at the study overall: Treated patients were enrolled in an open-label pilot trial of oral tofacitinib, 5 to 10 mg twice daily, for moderate-to-severe alopecia areata. Biopsies were taken from tofacitinib-treated patients at baseline and again at 4 and 24 weeks into treatment, and several of those patients also had a later scalp biopsy. The RNA source kit depended on sample type: the PAXgene miRNA kit for fixed scalp, the miRNeasy kit for PBMCs, and the RNeasy kit for mouse skin. The study used high-throughput TCRbeta sequencing to examine T cell clonal expansion in alopecia areata, in both the C3H/HeJ mouse model and human patients. In humans, TCRbeta sequencing was performed on scalp tissue and on sorted CD4+ and CD8+ peripheral blood T cells from healthy controls and from patients with patchy or totalis/universalis alopecia areata. Patients received tofacitinib for 6 to 18 months and were then followed off drug for 6 months to check for delayed response and recurrence. Clonality in the scalp was compared among normal scalp (n=4), patchy alopecia areata scalp (n=8), and alopecia totalis/universalis scalp (n=8). immunoSEQ multiplex PCR using 35 Vbeta forward primers and 13 Jbeta reverse primers was used to amplify TCRbeta CDR3 regions. In treated patients, disease severity was measured using the SALT score, which gives the percentage of scalp surface area affected.

This specimen's time point label, per the study, means: around 28 days on oral tofacitinib. Per the publication, the treatment or condition label means: oral pan-JAK inhibitor, 5-10 mg twice daily. Lesional scalp punch biopsies and peripheral blood were obtained from alopecia areata patients. After PBMCs were isolated by density centrifugation and stained for CD3, CD4 and CD8, a FACSAria was used to sort CD4+ and CD8+ T cells. What the authors observed across the whole study: During tofacitinib treatment, many expanded lesional clones stuck around in both scalp and blood, and this persistence may partly explain why relapse happens after treatment is stopped. Shared TCR sequences between patients were less evident than in mice, which may be partly attributable to HLA diversity in the patient population. Because the treated cohort was small and had just a single nonresponder, larger studies are needed to establish links between baseline CD8+ expansion and response. Unlike mouse skin, where gammadelta T cells dominate, normal human skin contains resident alphabeta T cells that get sequenced too, which complicates analysis of the scalp TCR repertoire. Tofacitinib significantly lowered scalp clonality and the number of expanded CD8+ clones among the top 100 scalp clones. Lesional scalp, especially in alopecia totalis/universalis, showed higher clonality and more expanded CD8+ clones than normal scalp, suggesting antigenic drive.

The CDR3 numbers 15 residues from cysteine through phenylalanine. The CDR3 DNA has 45 bases and is translated from base 1. V and J are trimmed by 8 bases and 0 bases, and the gene matches miss 7 bases of the junction. The germline V gene (reference sequence) provides CDR1 MNHEY and CDR2 SMNVEV. The chain links TRBV27 with TRBJ2-7; 10 bases in the junction line up with TRBD1. The sequences come from CD8+ T cells sorted from blood, collected at week 4, from a patient treated with tofacitinib. The sequence derives from a human donor with alopecia areata. At the DNA level, the sequence is TGTGCCAGCTCTGGGGGACAGGGGTCCTCCTACGAGCAGTACTTC. Its protein reads: CASSGGQGSSYEQYF.